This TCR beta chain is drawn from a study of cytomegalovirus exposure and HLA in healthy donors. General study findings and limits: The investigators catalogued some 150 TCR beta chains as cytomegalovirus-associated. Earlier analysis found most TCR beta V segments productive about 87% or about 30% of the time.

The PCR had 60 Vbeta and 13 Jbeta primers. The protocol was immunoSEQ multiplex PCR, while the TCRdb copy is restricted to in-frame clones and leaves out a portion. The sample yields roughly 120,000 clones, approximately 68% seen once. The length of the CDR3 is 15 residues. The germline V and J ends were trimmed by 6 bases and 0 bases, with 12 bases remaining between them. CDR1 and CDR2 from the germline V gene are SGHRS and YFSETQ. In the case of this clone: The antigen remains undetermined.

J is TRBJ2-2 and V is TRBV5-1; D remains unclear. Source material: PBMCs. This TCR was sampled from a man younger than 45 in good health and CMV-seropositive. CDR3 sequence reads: CASKRTNANTGELFF. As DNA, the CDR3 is TGCGCCAGCAAAAGAACAAACGCGAACACCGGGGAGCTGTTTTTT.